Listed here are 20 T cell receptor beta chains from one sample, sequenced in a study of early T cells in non-severe SARS-CoV-2 infection. TCRdb reprocessed the 5' RACE reads via MiXCR and lists one record per CDR3 protein. The table has 100,000 to 150,000 distinct CDR3 sequences, more than 13% seen once. Input material: whole blood. These receptors were obtained from an adult who was a healthcare worker with PCR-confirmed SARS-CoV-2 infection or an uninfected control (not recorded which).

This clonotype appeared many times. The V gene is TRBV2, the J gene TRBJ1-1; a possible D gene is TRBD1 (6 bases). CDR3 length equals 15 residues. V lost 2 bases to trimming and J lost 4 bases, with 14 bases between them. The germline CDR1 and CDR2 sequences are SNHLY and FYNNEI. The CDR3 region is CASSEWGGTGTEAFF. The CDR3 nucleotides are TGTGCCAGCAGTGAATGGGGGGGCACGGGCACTGAAGCTTTCTTT.

The sample holds many counts of this clonotype. The genes are TRBV7-9 and TRBJ2-1; the D is unclear. Germline-derived CDR1 and CDR2 are SEHNR and FQNEAQ (reference sequence). Trimming shortened V by 5 bases and J by 5 bases, and 10 bases separated the two germline ends. The CDR3 totals 13 residues. DNA of the CDR3: TGTGCCAGCAGCGGACCCGAGGACAATGAGCAGTTCTTC. It yields the protein CASSGPEDNEQFF.

The sample holds a few counts of this clonotype. The chain has TRBV20-1 and TRBJ2-7; possible D gene TRBD2, 5 bases. The CDR3 consists of 11 residues. CDR1 and CDR2 (germline): DFQATT, SNEGSKA (reference sequence). Trimming stripped 5 bases from V and 9 bases from J, with 14 bases between. The CDR3 region is CSAGTRSAQYF. Here the CDR3 DNA reads TGCAGTGCTGGTACTAGGTCCGCGCAGTACTTC.

This clonotype showed up just a few times. The chain uses TRBV20-1 and TRBJ2-3; 8 positions agree with TRBD2. J was trimmed by 0 bases and V by 0 bases; bases with no gene match: 8. This CDR3 spans 17 amino acids. Germline V lookup: CDR1 DFQATT, CDR2 SNEGSKA (reference sequence). CDR3 sequence: CSARDMHTSGSTDTQYF. The CDR3 DNA reads TGCAGTGCTAGAGATATGCATACTAGCGGAAGCACAGATACGCAGTATTTT.

In this sample, this clonotype turned up many times. The chain joins TRBV10-3 to TRBJ1-4; 11 bases align to TRBD1. With 6 bases clipped from V and 7 bases from J, the junction kept 4 bases outside the gene matches. Germline CDR1 and CDR2: ENHRY and SYGVKD. The CDR3 covers 14 residues. CDR3 sequence reads: CAISTGTGGEKLFF. The CDR3, as DNA: TGTGCCATCAGCACCGGGACAGGGGGTGAAAAACTGTTTTTT.

The rearrangement links TRBV7-3 to TRBJ1-2; possibly TRBD1 for D (5 bases). V was pared by 6 bases and J by 3 bases, with 14 bases between. The CDR3 consists of 14 residues. In germline, CDR1 is SGHTA, CDR2 FQGTGA. CDR3 sequence reads: CASSSGGGDYGYTF. The CDR3 DNA sequence: TGTGCCAGCAGTTCGGGGGGAGGAGACTATGGCTACACCTTC.

This clonotype was recorded at least ten times. The rearrangement links TRBV9 to TRBJ2-3, with D possibly matching TRBD2 (5 bases). CDR3 length: 15 residues. Trimming stripped 7 bases from V and 0 bases from J, with 15 bases between. The germline V gene encodes CDR1 SGDLS and CDR2 YYNGEE. CDR3: CASDEGKTSTDTQYF. CDR3 coding DNA: TGTGCCAGCGACGAGGGAAAGACAAGCACAGATACGCAGTATTTT.

This clonotype was detected only a few times. The J gene is TRBJ2-7, the V gene TRBV18; D uncertain. V gave up 6 bases and J gave up 0 bases, with 9 bases separating them. CDR3 length: 13 amino acids. Per the germline V gene, CDR1 is KGHSH and CDR2 is LQKENI. The CDR3 here is CASSNSASYEQYF. The CDR3 nucleotides read TGTGCCAGCTCCAACTCGGCCTCCTACGAGCAGTACTTC. Based on the CDR3 plus reference TRBV18 and TRBJ2-7, the full variable domain is NAGVMQNPRHLVRRRGQEARLRCSPMKGHSHVYWYRQLPEEGLKFMVYLQKENIIDESGMPKERFSAEFPKEGPSILRIQQVVRGDSAAYFCASSNSASYEQYFGPGTRLTVT.

Ten or more counts support this clonotype. The chain links TRBV6-5 to TRBJ1-1; D gene unclear. CDR3 length equals 14 residues. V shed 0 bases and J shed 0 bases, with 5 bases lying between them. Germline lookup yields CDR1 MNHEY and CDR2 SVGAGI. DNA for the CDR3: TGTGCCAGCAGTTACTCGCATGTGAACACTGAAGCTTTCTTT. Protein product: CASSYSHVNTEAFF.

The chain couples TRBV7-2 to TRBJ1-1; D remains ambiguous. Germline V gene sequence: CDR1 SGHTA, CDR2 FQGNSA. The germline V and J ends were trimmed by 1 base and 5 bases, with 11 bases remaining between them. The CDR3 consists of 14 residues. Here the CDR3 DNA reads TGTGCCAGCAGCTTAGGAACTCCGCGAACTGAAGCTTTCTTT. Translating it yields CASSLGTPRTEAFF.

This chain connects TRBV7-3 to TRBJ1-6, with 7 bases that match TRBD1. Germline CDR1 SGHTA, CDR2 FQGTGA. The CDR3 length is 14 residues. J lost 7 bases, V lost 5 bases, and 5 bases had no gene match. CDR3 loop: CASSTQGGNSPLHF. The CDR3 bases are TGTGCCAGCAGCACCCAGGGGGGGAATTCACCCCTCCACTTT.

The rearrangement uses TRBV9 and TRBJ1-2, with unresolved D. The CDR3 consists of 14 residues. The V gene lost 3 bases and the J gene lost 1 base, with 10 bases spanning the gap. Per the germline V gene, CDR1 is SGDLS and CDR2 is YYNGEE. CDR3 in DNA: TGTGCCAGCAGCGCCCTCGGTTATAACTATGGCTACACCTTC. This gives the protein CASSALGYNYGYTF.

In its sample, this clonotype was seen a few times. The chain combines TRBV7-9 with TRBJ2-7, with TRBD2 matching over 10 bases. V shed 5 bases and J 9 bases; nucleotides not matched to a gene: 7. CDR3 length: 13 residues. Germline CDR1 SEHNR, CDR2 FQNEAQ (reference sequence). CDR3 nucleotide sequence: TGTGCCAGCAGCCGTTCTAGCGGGGGAAGGCAGTACTTC. It codes for CASSRSSGGRQYF. Full variable domain (missing parts from reference TRBV7-9 and TRBJ2-7): DTGVSQNPRHKITKRGQNVTFRCDPISEHNRLYWYRQTLGQGPEFLTYFQNEAQLEKSRLLSDRFSAERPKGSFSTLEIQRTEQGDSAMYLCASSRSSGGRQYFGPGTRLTVT.

This clonotype was seen a few times. The genes are TRBV5-1 and TRBJ2-5; 7 bases map to TRBD2. The germline V gene has CDR1 SGHRS and CDR2 YFSETQ. The CDR3 has 15 amino acids. Losses at the gene ends were 0 bases for V and 2 bases for J; bases not matched to a gene: 4. The CDR3 region has the DNA TGCGCCAGCAGCTTGGGGACTAGAGTGCAAGAGACCCAGTACTTC. Translation: CASSLGTRVQETQYF.

This sequence joins TRBV27 and TRBJ2-2; D remains unclear. Germline V gene sequence: CDR1 MNHEY, CDR2 SMNVEV (reference sequence). Trimming removed 3 bases at V and 0 bases at J, with 5 bases between. The CDR3 totals 14 residues. Written as DNA, the CDR3 is TGTGCCAGCAGTTTTTTCCCGAACACCGGGGAGCTGTTTTTT. Its protein product is CASSFFPNTGELFF.

This clonotype was found a few times. The chain combines TRBV12-3 or TRBV12-4 with TRBJ1-2; possible D gene TRBD1, 6 bases. The CDR3 runs 15 residues. V was clipped by 3 bases and J by 7 bases, with 18 bases between them. In DNA form, the CDR3 reads TGTGCCAGCAGTTTGCCCCTCCCAGGGGCGTTTGGCTACACCTTC. Encoded protein: CASSLPLPGAFGYTF.

The sample holds a few counts of this clonotype. The J gene is TRBJ2-2, the V gene TRBV2; D could derive from TRBD1 or TRBD2 (5 bases each). V was cut by 8 bases and J by 3 bases, with 13 bases left in between. Germline lookup yields CDR1 SNHLY and CDR2 FYNNEI. The CDR3 loop spans 14 amino acids. CDR3 amino acids: CASGRGEYTGELFF. As DNA, the CDR3 is TGTGCCAGCGGACGGGGCGAGTACACCGGGGAGCTGTTTTTT. The full variable domain, its missing parts supplied by reference TRBV2 and TRBJ2-2, is EPEVTQTPSHQVTQMGQEVILRCVPISNHLYFYWYRQILGQKVEFLVSFYNNEISEKSEIFDDQFSVERPDGSNFTLKIRSTKLEDSAMYFCASGRGEYTGELFFGEGSRLTVL.

The chain has TRBV18 and TRBJ2-1; TRBD2 agrees at 15 bases. The junction had 7 bases not matched to a gene; V was cut back by 0 bases and J by 10 bases. Germline-derived CDR1 and CDR2 are KGHSH and LQKENI. This CDR3 is built from 17 residues. The CDR3 loop reads CASSPPAGLAGGGEQFF. CDR3 DNA: TGTGCCAGCTCACCACCTGCGGGACTAGCGGGGGGAGGCGAGCAGTTCTTC.

This clonotype showed up just a few times. V is TRBV19 and J is TRBJ2-7; D not resolved. In germline, CDR1 is LNHDA, CDR2 SQIVND (reference sequence). CDR3 length: 13 amino acids. The germline V and J ends were trimmed by 10 bases and 7 bases, with 20 bases remaining between them. In DNA, the CDR3 is TGTGCCACCTCCTTGGCGGACCAGAGGGAGCAGTACTTC. Translating it yields CATSLADQREQYF.

There are a few counts of this clonotype. Here the CDR3 reads CASSVVLGSEQFF. CDR3 coding DNA: TGTGCCAGCAGCGTAGTTTTAGGATCTGAGCAGTTCTTC. The J gene is TRBJ2-1, the V gene TRBV9; D is unclear. V gave up 0 bases and J gave up 9 bases, with 10 bases separating them. Germline-derived CDR1 and CDR2 are SGDLS and YYNGEE. There are 13 residues in the CDR3.